What follows is one T cell receptor (beta chain) and its context. The antigen is unknown. TCRdb redid the calling of the 5' RACE reads with MiXCR, one entry per CDR3 protein. This table holds fewer than 650,000 distinct CDR3 sequences, about 13% found once. Trimming cost V 0 bases and J 3 bases; bases outside gene matches: 7. CDR3 size: 18 residues. The data originate from a study of CD8 T cells in ankylosing spondylitis. Whole-study results and caveats: One TCR beta motif, made up of under ten highly homologous variants, appeared characteristic of ankylosing spondylitis blood.

V is TRBV12-3 or TRBV12-4 and J is TRBJ2-5; 13 bases agree with TRBD2. The TCR sequence derives from a male donor with ankylosing spondylitis. Sequences were obtained from blood, either unsorted or a sorted T cell fraction (not recorded which). The CDR3 nucleotides read TGTGCCAGCAGTTTAGCCTATCGGACTAGCGGGAGAAAAGAGACCCAGTACTTC. It translates to CASSLAYRTSGRKETQYF.